This T cell receptor (beta chain) was profiled in a study of cytomegalovirus exposure and HLA in healthy donors. PCR employed 60 Vbeta and 13 Jbeta primers. Only in-frame clones appear in the TCRdb table, and some are missing; sequencing was by immunoSEQ multiplex PCR. The data show approximately 220,000 clones, roughly 84% seen once. A note on this clone: What it recognizes is unknown.

Germline CDR1 reads SGHRS; CDR2 reads YFSETQ. This CDR3 contains 13 residues. V was pared by 0 bases and J by 6 bases, with 10 bases between. Whole-study results and caveats: With further analysis later on, most CMV-associated TCR beta chains appeared HLA-restricted.

Sequenced material: PBMCs. The J gene is TRBJ2-7, the V gene TRBV5-1, with D uncertain. This sequence was found in a boy aged 2 to 10 in good health and CMV-seronegative. CDR3: CASSLGPQREQYF. The CDR3 DNA reads as TGCGCCAGCAGCTTGGGGCCCCAACGCGAGCAGTACTTC.